These 3 T cell receptor beta chains share one sample of origin, sequenced in a study of T cell repertoires in aging, cancer and after chemotherapy (dated by TCRdb to about 2019). This sample was sequenced with an Illumina MiSeq. Rearranged TRB sequences spanning V, D and J segments were amplified in a multiplex touch-down PCR with a mixed TRB-A/B primer pool. The public reads were reprocessed in TCRdb via fastp at Q25 and MiXCR, keeping in-frame beta chains. Duplicate CDR3 protein sequences are folded into a single record with the most common DNA and genes. The table for this sample lists around 3,000 distinct CDR3 sequences; 28% of them were counted only once. The ten largest clonotypes hold 8.9% of the sample. TCR beta rearrangements were amplified from genomic DNA extracted from peripheral blood rather than from sorted cells or RNA. The sequenced material came from blood. The origin of the receptors is a human donor with a solid tumor.

This rearrangement joins TRBV5-1 to TRBJ2-5; no clear D. V gave up 7 bases and J gave up 5 bases, with 12 bases separating them. Germline CDR1 is SGHRS and CDR2 is YFSETQ. CDR3 length: 12 residues. CDR3 sequence reads: CASFQVRETQYF. CDR3 coding DNA: TGCGCCAGCTTCCAGGTTCGGGAGACCCAGTACTTC.

This clonotype is large (0.1 to 1%) within its sample. The J gene is TRBJ2-3, the V gene TRBV29-1; D remains ambiguous. Deletions cut 4 bases from V and 4 bases from J, with 9 bases between. CDR1 is SQVTM and CDR2 is ANQGSEA in the germline V gene. There are 12 residues in the CDR3. The CDR3 sequence is CSVGVTPDTQYF. CDR3 coding DNA: TGCAGCGTTGGAGTGACCCCAGATACGCAGTATTTT.

This clonotype has only a few counts. A much larger clone differs from this one at a single base, so this may be a read error. J is TRBJ2-7 and V is TRBV19; TRBD2 matches 9 bases. Germline CDR1 and CDR2: LNHDA and SQIVND (reference sequence). V was clipped by 4 bases and J by 6 bases; unmatched bases: 4. This CDR3 spans 13 amino acids. The CDR3 bases are TGTGCCAGTAGTAGCGGGAGGGCCGGCGAGCAGTACTTC. This codes for CASSSGRAGEQYF.